This passage covers 21 T cell receptor beta chains from one sample sequenced in a study of T cells after yellow fever vaccination. TCRdb itself ran the 5' RACE reads through MiXCR, one entry per CDR3 protein. The table lists 200,000 to 300,000 distinct CDR3 sequences, 6.9% of them singletons, with around 0.9% in the top ten. The specimen was CD4+ T cells sorted from PBMCs, collected 15 days after the yellow fever booster vaccination. The source is a man younger than 40 who received the YFV17D yellow fever vaccine.

A few counts support this clonotype. The rearrangement uses TRBV27 and TRBJ2-7; a weak D match, TRBD2 (6 bases). Germline V gene lookup returns CDR1 MNHEY and CDR2 SMNVEV (reference sequence). Trimming removed 6 bases at V and 2 bases at J, with 17 bases between. CDR3 length equals 15 residues. In nucleotides, the CDR3 is TGTGCCAGCAGACTATCGGGAGTATGGACCTACGAGCAGTACTTC. Translated, it gives CASRLSGVWTYEQYF.

This chain connects TRBV20-1 to TRBJ1-2, with D uncertain. With 6 bases removed from V and 8 bases from J, the gap between germline ends came to 19 bases. Germline CDR1 and CDR2: DFQATT and SNEGSKA (reference sequence). The CDR3 is 13 residues long. The CDR3 is CSAEPQYQRGYTF. In DNA, the CDR3 is TGCAGTGCGGAACCACAATACCAGAGGGGCTACACCTTC.

The chain carries TRBV4-3 and TRBJ2-2, with D tentatively TRBD2 (6 bases). The germline V gene encodes CDR1 LGHNA and CDR2 YSLEER. V shed 3 bases and J shed 5 bases, with 19 bases lying between them. CDR3 size: 17 residues. CDR3 nucleotide sequence: TGCGCCAGCAGCCAGGCTCCGGGACTCCAGGGAACCGGGGAGCTGTTTTTT. This codes for CASSQAPGLQGTGELFF.

This clonotype was observed a handful of times. The chain carries TRBV5-1 and TRBJ2-7; tentatively, D is TRBD1 (5 bases). This CDR3 comprises 14 residues. In germline, CDR1 is SGHRS, CDR2 YFSETQ. The V and J ends lost 0 bases and 2 bases respectively, with 9 bases between them. CDR3 coding DNA: TGCGCCAGCAGCTTGGTGACAGATCCCTACGAGCAGTACTTC. Translation gives CASSLVTDPYEQYF.

The chain carries TRBV7-8 and TRBJ1-5; D not resolved. Trimming removed 8 bases from V and 5 bases from J, with 10 bases in between. The CDR3 covers 12 residues. CDR1 and CDR2 (germline): SGHVS, FQNEAQ. Here the CDR3 DNA reads TGTGCCAGCGGTGGGGTATATCAGCCCCAGCATTTT. This encodes CASGGVYQPQHF. Complete variable domain (other parts from reference TRBV7-8 and TRBJ1-5): GAGVSQSPRYKVAKRGQDVALRCDPISGHVSLFWYQQALGQGPEFLTYFQNEAQLDKSGLPSDRFFAERPEGSVSTLKIQRTQQEDSAVYLCASGGVYQPQHFGDGTRLSIL.

This clonotype was seen at least ten times. The rearrangement uses TRBV3-1 and TRBJ2-6; D is unclear. Germline V gene lookup returns CDR1 LGHDT and CDR2 YNNKEL (reference sequence). This CDR3 is built from 16 residues. Trimming removed 3 bases from V and 1 base from J, with 10 bases in between. CDR3 nucleotides: TGTGCCAGCAGCCACTCGTGGCAGTCTGGGGCCAACGTCCTGACTTTC. It translates to CASSHSWQSGANVLTF. The entire variable domain, with the rest obtained from reference TRBV3-1 and TRBJ2-6, is as follows: DTAVSQTPKYLVTQMGNDKSIKCEQNLGHDTMYWYKQDSKKFLKIMFSYNNKELIINETVPNRFSPKSPDKAHLNLHINSLELGDSAVYFCASSHSWQSGANVLTFGAGSRLTVL.

This clonotype was seen a few times. V gene TRBV5-6 combines with J gene TRBJ2-1; 7 bases are a match to TRBD2. V lost 4 bases, J lost 4 bases, and 8 bases stayed unmatched. The CDR3 runs to 15 residues. Germline-derived CDR1 and CDR2 are SGHDT and YYEEEE. The CDR3 loop reads CASSLTSLPYNEQFF. CDR3 nucleotide sequence: TGTGCCAGCAGCCTGACTAGCCTACCGTACAATGAGCAGTTCTTC.

The CDR3 coding sequence is TGCGCCAGCAGCTCATCAAAAAGCGACACCGGGGAGCTGTTTTTT. Translated: CASSSSKSDTGELFF. J is TRBJ2-2 and V is TRBV5-1, with unresolved D. The V end lost 3 bases, the J end lost 3 bases, and 12 bases lay between the germline ends. The CDR3 consists of 15 residues. CDR1 and CDR2 (germline): SGHRS, YFSETQ.

This clonotype appeared many times. The chain is built from TRBV6-5 and TRBJ2-3; 10 nucleotides align to TRBD2. The CDR3 extends over 15 amino acids. The V gene end was trimmed by 4 bases and the J gene end by 3 bases; junction bases not matched to a gene: 4. Per germline, CDR1 MNHEY and CDR2 SVGAGI. CDR3 in amino acids: CASSFSGRVTDTQYF. The CDR3 DNA follows: TGTGCCAGCAGTTTCAGCGGGAGGGTGACAGATACGCAGTATTTT.

This clonotype was seen at least ten times. The V and J genes are TRBV30 and TRBJ1-1; no reliable D call. The length of the CDR3 is 15 residues. CDR1 is GTSNPN, CDR2 SVGIG, per germline (reference sequence). V was trimmed by 1 base and J by 0 bases, leaving 12 bases between them. The CDR3 bases are TGTGCCTGGAGTGGTCAGGAGGTGGTGAACACTGAAGCTTTCTTT. This sequence encodes CAWSGQEVVNTEAFF.

This clonotype was counted at least ten times. The V call is TRBV4-3, the J call TRBJ1-2; 8 bases match TRBD1. With 2 bases clipped from V and 4 bases from J, the junction kept 15 bases outside the gene matches. This CDR3 has 18 residues. Per the germline V gene, CDR1 is LGHNA and CDR2 is YSLEER. The CDR3, as DNA: TGCGCCAGCAGCCAACCCCAAGGGACAGGCCCCTGGGGCTATGGCTACACCTTC. Amino acid sequence: CASSQPQGTGPWGYGYTF.

This clonotype was seen many times. The chain couples TRBV7-7 to TRBJ2-3; D is tentatively TRBD1 or TRBD2 (5 bases each). Trimming removed 1 base at V and 2 bases at J, with 10 bases between. This CDR3 comprises 15 residues. CDR1 is SSHAT and CDR2 is FNYEAQ in the germline V gene (reference sequence). CDR3 in amino acids: CASSLGLGTTDTQYF. The CDR3 bases are TGTGCCAGCAGCTTAGGTCTTGGGACCACAGATACGCAGTATTTT.

The chain carries TRBV5-5 and TRBJ2-1; TRBD2 might be the D (6 bases). The V end was cut by 0 bases, the J end by 8 bases, with 15 bases between. The V gene's germline CDR1 is SGHKS and CDR2 YYEKEE (reference sequence). This CDR3 contains 15 residues. In DNA form, the CDR3 reads TGTGCCAGCAGCTTGGTCGCGGGACCCCCTGATGAGCAGTTCTTC. Protein sequence: CASSLVAGPPDEQFF.

As DNA, the CDR3 is TGTGCCTGGAGCGTGGCCTTCTCTGGAAACACCATATATTTT. This encodes CAWSVAFSGNTIYF. The rearrangement uses TRBV30 and TRBJ1-3; D gene ambiguous. This CDR3 contains 14 residues. The V and J ends lost 3 bases and 0 bases respectively, with 9 bases between them. Germline values: CDR1 GTSNPN, CDR2 SVGIG (reference sequence).

This clonotype was counted a few times. V gene TRBV20-1 combines with J gene TRBJ2-7; TRBD2 matches at 12 bases. This CDR3 has 15 residues. Germline CDR1 reads DFQATT; CDR2 reads SNEGSKA (reference sequence). Trimming cost V 2 bases and J 2 bases; bases outside gene matches: 4. CDR3 protein: CSARPTSGGTYEQYF. CDR3 nucleotide sequence: TGCAGTGCTAGACCCACTAGCGGGGGGACCTACGAGCAGTACTTC.

V gene TRBV6-5 combines with J gene TRBJ2-7, with D perhaps being TRBD1 or TRBD2 (5 bases each). CDR1 is MNHEY and CDR2 is SVGAGI in the germline V gene. V lost 2 bases and J 5 bases, leaving 10 bases between the germline ends. The CDR3 length is 13 residues. In DNA, the CDR3 is TGTGCCAGCAGTTACACACGGGACCACGAGCAGTACTTC. This codes for CASSYTRDHEQYF.

This clonotype was found a few times. The J gene is TRBJ2-1, the V gene TRBV11-1; unclear D gene. V was clipped by 1 base and J by 1 base, with 20 bases between them. The length of the CDR3 is 19 residues. Germline V gene lookup returns CDR1 SGHAT and CDR2 FQDESV (reference sequence). This CDR3 reads CASSLVFLVASKSYNEQFF. DNA for the CDR3: TGTGCCAGCAGCTTAGTCTTCCTGGTGGCTTCCAAATCCTACAATGAGCAGTTCTTC.

This clonotype was counted between two and nine times. This sequence joins TRBV6-2 or TRBV6-3 and TRBJ2-7, with 13 nucleotides matching TRBD2. This CDR3 comprises 14 residues. CDR1 and CDR2 from the germline V gene are MNHEY and SVGEGT. Trimming cost V 10 bases and J 3 bases; bases outside gene matches: 6. CDR3 DNA: TGTGCCACACAGACTAGCGGGAGGATCTACGAGCAGTACTTC. Protein: CATQTSGRIYEQYF.

Concerning this clonotype: A much larger clone sits a single nucleotide away, making a read error possible. V usage is TRBV20-1 and J usage is TRBJ1-2; D unclear. The CDR3 is made up of 10 amino acids. CDR1 DFQATT and CDR2 SNEGSKA come from the germline V gene (reference sequence). The CDR3 spells CCARAYGYTF. CDR3 nucleotides: TGCTGTGCTAGGGCCTATGGCTACACCTTC.

CDR3 sequence: CSVDTGTDEQFF. Written as DNA, the CDR3 is TGCAGCGTTGACACCGGGACTGATGAGCAGTTCTTC. The V gene is TRBV29-1, the J gene TRBJ2-1; TRBD2 is a possible D gene (6 bases). CDR1 SQVTM and CDR2 ANQGSEA come from the germline V gene. This CDR3 contains 12 residues. V was pared by 3 bases and J by 8 bases, with 11 bases between.

V and J are TRBV28 and TRBJ2-4, with 10 bases aligning to TRBD2. V lost 3 bases and J lost 7; bases outside the gene matches: 3. The CDR3 covers 14 residues. Germline loops: CDR1 MDHEN, CDR2 SYDVKM. In DNA, the CDR3 is TGTGCCAGCAGTTTCCGTAGCGGGAGGAACATTCAGTACTTC. Protein sequence: CASSFRSGRNIQYF.